This T cell receptor (beta chain) was sequenced during a study of CXCR3-negative and CXCR3-positive naive CD8 T cells. The wider study: Some 150 million TRB reads in total, about 1.5 +/- 0.3 million per library. Study results and limitations: Memory CD8+ cells showed much lower diversity, while both naive subsets displayed comparably high diversity. After cryopreservation, CXCR3 expression dropped partially; most assays used fresh PBMCs. CXCR3-negative naive cells had less hydrophobic TRB CDR3s than did CXCR3-positive naive cells.

TRB cDNA was prepared as libraries by UMI-labeled 5' RACE. TCRdb reanalyzed the 5' RACE reads, giving one entry per CDR3 protein sequence and no DNA. Its table lists 120,000 or so distinct CDR3 sequences. CD8+ T cell subsets were each sorted in triplicate, 250,000 to 300,000 cells apiece. The CDR3 loop spans 11 amino acids. Germline lookup yields CDR1 MNHEY and CDR2 SVGAGI. Regarding this clonotype: Its antigen is unidentified.

The TCR sequence derives from a human donor in good health. Some clones in this sample may be carry-over from other donors' samples. Sequencing was carried out using naive CXCR3+ CD8+ T cells from blood. Subset denoted: CD45RO-CCR7+CD27+CD95- naive CD8+ T cells expressing CXCR3 (TNR3+). The chain couples TRBV6-5 to TRBJ2-1. The CDR3 loop is CASSYSKEQFF.